This is a list of T cell receptor beta chains from one sample in a study of cytomegalovirus exposure and HLA in healthy donors. Using immunoSEQ multiplex PCR, the repertoire was profiled, and TCRdb retains in-frame clones only, with some absent. The data show under 100,000 clones, roughly 80% seen once. The sequencing input was PBMCs. The source of these receptors is a human donor in good health. Both conserved end residues are part of each CDR3. D genes are given only for firm matches. Clone size, where shown, is once, few, many, or a class for clones that have expanded.

>-|TRBD1|TRBV5-1|TRBJ2-3
CASSWTGGRAYGTDTQYF
TGCGCCAGCAGCTGGACAGGGGGCAGAGCGTATGGCACAGATACGCAGTATTTT
>-|TRBD1|TRBV14|TRBJ2-7
CASSQAPGQTYEQYF
TGTGCCAGCAGCCAAGCCCCGGGACAGACCTACGAGCAGTACTTC
>-|-|TRBV6-4|TRBJ2-2
CASSAGNTGELFF
TGTGCCAGCAGTGCAGGGAACACCGGGGAGCTGTTTTTT
>-|-|TRBV5-1|TRBJ1-2
CASSDTGSGYGYTF
TGCGCCAGCAGCGACACAGGGTCAGGCTATGGCTACACCTTC
>few|TRBD1|TRBV10-3|TRBJ1-1
CAISEAPTGEVTEAFF
TGTGCCATCAGTGAGGCTCCGACAGGGGAGGTCACTGAAGCTTTCTTT
>-|-|TRBV27|TRBJ1-1
CASQRGTEAFF
TGTGCCAGCCAAAGGGGCACTGAAGCTTTCTTT
>once|-|TRBV6-6|TRBJ2-7
CASSGDKNYEQYF
TGTGCCAGCAGTGGGGACAAAAACTACGAGCAGTACTTC
>few|-|TRBV14|TRBJ1-1
CASSQVAGGKAFF
TGTGCCAGCAGCCAAGTAGCCGGGGGGAAAGCTTTCTTT
>-|TRBD1|TRBV19|TRBJ1-1
CASSIARTGPHGAFF
TGTGCCAGTAGTATAGCCAGGACAGGGCCCCACGGAGCTTTCTTT
>-|-|TRBV6-5|TRBJ1-4
CASSYSRLEVEKLFF
TGTGCCAGCAGTTACTCTAGGCTCGAGGTTGAAAAACTGTTTTTT
>-|-|TRBV19|TRBJ2-1
CASSDRAGGYNEQFF
TGTGCCAGTAGCGATCGGGCAGGAGGATACAATGAGCAGTTCTTC
>-|-|TRBV4-3|TRBJ1-2
CASSQDLNRADYGYTF
TGCGCCAGCAGCCAAGATCTTAACAGGGCCGACTATGGCTACACCTTC
>-|-|TRBV5-1|TRBJ2-5
CASSFSYAETQYF
TGCGCCAGCAGCTTTTCCTATGCGGAGACCCAGTACTTC
>-|TRBD1|TRBV5-1|TRBJ2-5
CASSLHLRGREETQYF
TGCGCCAGCAGCCTTCACCTCAGGGGGCGCGAAGAGACCCAGTACTTC
>-|TRBD2|TRBV27|TRBJ2-1
CATFGTSYCNEQFF
TGTGCCACGTTTGGGACTAGCTATTGCAATGAGCAGTTCTTC
>many|-|TRBV5-6|TRBJ2-7
CASTTGGGHEQYF
TGTGCCAGCACTACCGGCGGGGGCCACGAGCAGTACTTC
>-|-|TRBV27|TRBJ2-7
CASSLSRQGWDEQYF
TGTGCCAGCAGTCTAAGTAGACAAGGATGGGACGAGCAGTACTTC